This T cell receptor (beta chain) was sequenced for a study of T cell responses to AZD1222 COVID-19 vaccine. Germline V CDR1 and CDR2: SGHRS, YFSETQ. The CDR3 contains 14 residues. The ends were cut back, 7 bases at V and 0 bases at J, with 12 bases in the middle. The method was immunoSEQ multiplex PCR; TCRdb's version includes in-frame clones alone and lacks a portion of them. The data contain approximately 150,000 clones, approximately 91% of them singletons. Study-level points and caveats: It was only a handful of AZD1222 recipients who were seropositive at baseline. Reportedly, close to half of spike-specific TCRs are directed against unmutated variant regions. Donors were largely white British and mainly female; clonal diversity was possibly underestimated. Two AZD1222 doses significantly raised spike-specific TCR breadth and depth over controls.

Comments on this clone: The antigen is not known.

V and J are TRBV5-1 and TRBJ2-3; D not certain. The TCR originated in an adult who received the MenACWY meningococcal vaccine as a control. The input for sequencing was peripheral blood, taken 28 days after the second dose of the MenACWY control vaccine. In DNA form, the CDR3 reads TGCGCCAGCTTAGAGGCCCAGAGCACAGATACGCAGTATTTT. As protein: CASLEAQSTDTQYF.